The following is a T cell receptor (beta chain) sequence with its context. The antigen is unknown. Eligibility required adulthood, ileal or ileocolonic Crohn's disease and indicated ileocolonic resection. Five hundred nanograms of biopsy DNA per sample underwent TCRB immunosequencing. TCRdb's copy holds only in-frame clones and misses some; the assay was immunoSEQ multiplex PCR. Among 5,400 or so clones listed, roughly four fifths were seen once. This sample was taken from a study of T cell repertoires in ileal Crohn's disease. Findings of the study overall: High-frequency clones were more common in sorted CD8 than CD4 cells. Clonality above 26.8% at surgery always came with endoscopic recurrence.

Sequencing was done on a sample of ileal tissue. The clonotype was recovered from an adult with Crohn's disease.

The CDR3 loop reads CASSLDLGFVKTQYF. The CDR3 bases are TGTGCCAGCAGCTTAGATTTAGGGTTTGTAAAGACCCAGTACTTC. The rearrangement joins TRBV7-2 to TRBJ2-5; D remains unclear. Germline values: CDR1 SGHTA, CDR2 FQGNSA. This CDR3 has 15 amino acids. Trimming shortened V by 1 base and J by 6 bases, and 15 bases separated the two germline ends.